These 18 T cell receptor beta chains originate from one sample sequenced in a study of regulatory T cells in long-lasting Graves disease (TCRdb year 2021). Libraries were made using multiplex PCR. For sequencing, an Illumina HiSeq 4000 was employed. CDR3 regions were amplified by Arm-PCR with iRepertoire HTBI primers to construct TCR beta libraries. The public reads were reanalyzed by TCRdb: fastp trimming at Q25, MiXCR alignment, in-frame beta chains only. Entries are consolidated by CDR3 protein sequence, retaining the most common genes and DNA. The sample yields 200,000 to 250,000 distinct CDR3 sequences; approximately 16% were counted once. The ten top clones hold roughly 23% of the sample. Sample time point, as interpreted from the label and publication: newly diagnosed GD, antithyroid drugs for less than 3 months. RNA was extracted from PBMCs in TRIzol for both TCR sequencing and RNA sequencing.

Source: peripheral blood mononuclear cells (PBMCs), taken at new diagnosis, from a patient treated with antithyroid drugs. These receptors were collected from a female donor with Graves disease.

The table lists this clonotype with many counts. V usage is TRBV20-1 and J usage is TRBJ2-1; D possibly corresponds to TRBD1 (6 bases). This CDR3 region has 16 residues. V lost 5 bases to trimming and J lost 4 bases, with 21 bases between them. Per germline, CDR1 DFQATT and CDR2 SNEGSKA (reference sequence). CDR3 sequence reads: CSALNPPERGYNEQFF. DNA for the CDR3: TGCAGTGCTCTAAACCCGCCGGAAAGGGGGTACAATGAGCAGTTCTTC.

This clonotype was seen repeatedly, ten times or more. The gene calls are TRBV11-2 and TRBJ1-2, with a possible D match to TRBD1 (5 bases). This CDR3 contains 14 residues. V dropped 3 bases and J dropped 4 bases, with 12 bases sitting between them. Germline values: CDR1 SGHAT, CDR2 FQNNGV. The CDR3 DNA reads as TGTGCCAGCAGCTTTGCAGGGCCCTCCTATGGCTACACCTTC. It translates to CASSFAGPSYGYTF.

This clonotype was detected many times. The rearrangement joins TRBV11-2 to TRBJ1-4; D is unclear. The CDR3 is 14 residues long. The germline gives CDR1 SGHAT, CDR2 FQNNGV. V was clipped by 5 bases and J by 4 bases, with 11 bases between them. CDR3 nucleotides: TGTGCCAGCAGCCCCAGCCCCCTTAATGAAAAACTGTTTTTT. This encodes CASSPSPLNEKLFF.

This clonotype was picked up a small number of times. A much larger clone differs from this one at a single base, so this may be a read error. The chain joins TRBV11-2 to TRBJ1-2; D possibly corresponds to TRBD1 (5 bases). In germline, CDR1 is SGHAT, CDR2 FQNNGV. This CDR3 has 16 amino acids. Deletions cut 8 bases from V and 1 base from J, with 20 bases between. The CDR3 bases are TGTGCCAGCGGCAACCTGGGGGGGAGGGGTAACTATGGCTACACCTTC. Protein: CASGNLGGRGNYGYTF.

About this clonotype itself: A read error likely explains this, since a far larger clone differs by one base. This sequence joins TRBV11-1 and TRBJ2-5; D possibly uses TRBD1 or TRBD2 (5 bases each). The DNA end is a closer match to TRBJ2-1, so the J assignment may be wrong. The CDR3 is made up of 15 amino acids. Per germline, CDR1 SGHAT and CDR2 FQDESV (reference sequence). The CDR3 loop reads CASSATHGTYSEQFF. The CDR3 nucleotides read TGTGCCAGCAGCGCGACTCACGGGACCTACAGTGAGCAGTTCTTC.

This clonotype came up a few times. This chain links TRBV7-9 with TRBJ1-1, with D perhaps TRBD1 (5 bases). The CDR3 is made up of 13 amino acids. CDR1 SEHNR and CDR2 FQNEAQ come from the germline V gene (reference sequence). V was cut by 0 bases and J by 7 bases, with 9 bases left in between. In nucleotides, the CDR3 is TGTGCCAGCAGCTTAGCGGGGGAGATTGAAGCTTTCTTT. Residues: CASSLAGEIEAFF.

This clonotype was counted many times. The rearrangement uses TRBV11-3 and TRBJ1-2; maybe TRBD1 (5 bases). V lost 1 base to trimming and J lost 3 bases, with 9 bases between them. Germline-derived CDR1 and CDR2 are SGHNT and YENEEA. This CDR3 is built from 14 residues. DNA for the CDR3: TGTGCCAGCAGCTTAGCCGCACAGGACTATGGCTACACCTTC. It specifies CASSLAAQDYGYTF.

This clonotype showed up just a few times. V and J are TRBV9 and TRBJ2-1; the match to TRBD2 covers 14 bases. The J segment lost 5 bases and the V segment lost 0 bases, leaving 4 bases of the junction unmatched. Germline V gene sequence: CDR1 SGDLS, CDR2 YYNGEE. This CDR3 is built from 17 residues. The CDR3 protein is CASSVEGTSGRHNEQFF. In DNA form, the CDR3 reads TGTGCCAGCAGCGTAGAGGGGACTAGCGGGAGACACAATGAGCAGTTCTTC.

There are many counts of this clonotype. The CDR3 DNA reads as TGTGCCATCAGTGGGAACTCCGAAAGGCACGAGCAGTACTTC. Translation: CAISGNSERHEQYF. J is TRBJ2-7 and V is TRBV10-3; D ambiguous. CDR1 is ENHRY and CDR2 is SYGVKD in the germline V gene. V lost 4 bases, J lost 5 bases, and 15 bases lay in between. The length of the CDR3 is 14 residues.

The chain employs TRBV5-6 and TRBJ1-5; maybe TRBD1 (6 bases). Per the germline V gene, CDR1 is SGHDT and CDR2 is YYEEEE. The V and J ends lost 0 bases and 6 bases respectively, with 10 bases between them. The CDR3 is made up of 14 amino acids. In DNA form, the CDR3 reads TGTGCCAGCAGCTTGGATGGGGGGGCTCAGCCCCAGCATTTT. Translating it yields CASSLDGGAQPQHF.

This clonotype was observed at least ten times. This chain connects TRBV18 to TRBJ2-1; perhaps TRBD2 as D (6 bases). CDR1 KGHSH and CDR2 LQKENI come from the germline V gene. The CDR3 loop spans 15 amino acids. V lost 1 base and J lost 2, with 9 bases in between. The CDR3 DNA sequence: TGTGCCAGCTCACCACTTGCGGGAACCTACAATGAGCAGTTCTTC. Its translation is CASSPLAGTYNEQFF. The full variable domain, with the rest looked up from reference TRBV18 and TRBJ2-1, is NAGVMQNPRHLVRRRGQEARLRCSPMKGHSHVYWYRQLPEEGLKFMVYLQKENIIDESGMPKERFSAEFPKEGPSILRIQQVVRGDSAAYFCASSPLAGTYNEQFFGPGTRLTVL.

Many counts were recorded for this clonotype. V gene TRBV7-8 combines with J gene TRBJ2-7, with 12 bases aligning to TRBD2. Per the germline V gene, CDR1 is SGHVS and CDR2 is FQNEAQ. This CDR3 comprises 14 residues. J was trimmed by 3 bases and V by 5 bases; bases with no gene match: 2. The CDR3 here is CASSRTSGNYEQYF. CDR3 DNA sequence: TGTGCCAGCAGCCGGACTAGCGGGAACTACGAGCAGTACTTC.

The gene calls are TRBV7-9 and TRBJ2-3, with D possibly TRBD2 on 5 matching bases. The germline V gene encodes CDR1 SEHNR and CDR2 FQNEAQ (reference sequence). This CDR3 spans 19 amino acids. The V end was cut by 1 base, the J end by 0 bases, with 20 bases between. The CDR3 region has the DNA TGTGCCAGCAGCTTAGGGCCCTTTAGCGAACCGCCTAGCACAGATACGCAGTATTTT. This codes for CASSLGPFSEPPSTDTQYF. Full variable domain (outside the CDR3, taken from reference TRBV7-9 and TRBJ2-3): DTGVSQNPRHKITKRGQNVTFRCDPISEHNRLYWYRQTLGQGPEFLTYFQNEAQLEKSRLLSDRFSAERPKGSFSTLEIQRTEQGDSAMYLCASSLGPFSEPPSTDTQYFGPGTRLTVL.

There are many counts of this clonotype. V and J are TRBV2 and TRBJ2-1; 9 bases are a match to TRBD2. The V gene end was trimmed by 7 bases and the J gene end by 0 bases; junction bases not matched to a gene: 7. Germline V lookup: CDR1 SNHLY, CDR2 FYNNEI. The CDR3 extends over 16 amino acids. The CDR3 DNA is TGTGCCAGCAAGTATAGCGGGGGAAGCTCCTACAATGAGCAGTTCTTC. It codes for CASKYSGGSSYNEQFF.

This clonotype has a count of ten or more. The CDR3 sequence is CASSVSGMGSDTQYF. The CDR3 DNA follows: TGTGCCAGCAGCGTTAGCGGGATGGGGTCAGATACGCAGTATTTT. The rearrangement uses TRBV11-3 and TRBJ2-3; 8 bases are shared with TRBD2. Germline CDR1 SGHNT, CDR2 YENEEA. V shed 5 bases, J shed 4 bases, and the junction held 8 bases outside the gene matches. This CDR3 comprises 15 residues.

Note on this clonotype: A read error is possible here, since a much larger clone lies one base away. J is TRBJ1-3 and V is TRBV20-1; weak D call: TRBD1 (5 bases). Germline lookup yields CDR1 DFQATT and CDR2 SNEGSKA (reference sequence). The CDR3 covers 13 residues. The CDR3 bases are TGCGGTGCTAGGAGGGGCTCTGGAAACACCATATATTTT. It specifies CGARRGSGNTIYF.

This clonotype was detected ten times or more. CDR3 loop: CASSPTGAETQYF. The CDR3 bases are TGTGCCAGCAGCCCGACAGGGGCCGAGACCCAGTACTTC. The chain couples TRBV12-3 or TRBV12-4 to TRBJ2-5; 8 positions match TRBD1. V gave up 6 bases and J gave up 5 bases; unmatched junction bases: 5. This CDR3 comprises 13 residues.

For this clonotype: A read error may explain this, as a much larger clone is one base away. The gene calls are TRBV20-1 and TRBJ2-5; D gene uncertain. The CDR3 totals 14 residues. The V and J ends lost 6 bases and 1 base respectively, with 15 bases between them. Germline V gene data show CDR1 as DFQATT and CDR2 as SNEGSKA (reference sequence). The CDR3 loop is CSATLQRIQETQYF. The DNA of the CDR3 is TGCAGTGCCACCCTTCAGAGGATCCAAGAGACCCAGTACTTC.